These T cell receptor beta chains were read from a single sample in a study of response to subunit inactivated influenza vaccine. TCRdb called the RT-PCR reads again in MiXCR, with one record for every CDR3 protein. The profile shows about 500,000 distinct CDR3 sequences, 16% of them singletons. The specimen comprised CD4+ T cells sorted from PBMCs, sampled about 23 months after vaccination. Receptor source: a man aged 45 to 75 who received an inactivated influenza vaccine. Each CDR3 is given with its conserved first and last residue. The D gene is left open where the match is weak. Where a row states a size, it is once, few, many or the class of an expanded clone; other rows omit it.

J: TRBJ2-1; D: TRBD2; size: few; V: TRBV20-1; DNA: TGCAGTGCTAGAGCTTGGGGTGAACTAGCGGTATACAATGAGCAGTTCTTC; CDR3: CSARAWGELAVYNEQFF
J: TRBJ1-1; D: TRBD1; size: NA; V: TRBV12-3/TRBV12-4; DNA: TGTGCCAGCAGCTACGGGGCAGGGGGGAACACTGAAGCTTTCTTT; CDR3: CASSYGAGGNTEAFF
J: TRBJ2-1; D: NA; size: few; V: TRBV15; DNA: TGTGCCACCAGCAGTTTGGGCCTCTCCAATGAGCAGTTCTTC; CDR3: CATSSLGLSNEQFF
J: TRBJ2-5; D: TRBD1; size: NA; V: TRBV15; DNA: TGTGCCACCAGCAGGGGTCGCGACAGGGCACAGGAGACCCAGTACTTC; CDR3: CATSRGRDRAQETQYF
J: TRBJ2-1; D: NA; size: NA; V: TRBV10-3; DNA: TGTGCCATTTGGGCACCCTCCTACAATGAGCAGTTCTTC; CDR3: CAIWAPSYNEQFF
J: TRBJ2-3; D: NA; size: few; V: TRBV7-6; DNA: TGTGCCAGCAGCTTTGCCGGGGCAGATACGCAGTATTTT; CDR3: CASSFAGADTQYF
J: TRBJ2-2; D: TRBD1; size: few; V: TRBV7-7; DNA: TGTGCTAGCAGCCCTACAGGGGCGGGTGGAACCGGGGAGCTGTTTTTT; CDR3: CASSPTGAGGTGELFF
J: TRBJ2-7; D: NA; size: few; V: TRBV20-1; DNA: TGCAGTGCTAGTCGGACCTACGAGCAGTACTTC; CDR3: CSASRTYEQYF
J: TRBJ1-5; D: NA; size: many; V: TRBV2; DNA: TGTGCCAGCAGTGCTAGGGGTTTTAATCAGCCCCAGCATTTT; CDR3: CASSARGFNQPQHF
J: TRBJ2-7; D: NA; size: NA; V: TRBV7-2; DNA: TGTGCCAGCAGTTCCCGGATAGGGGATCCGTACTTC; CDR3: CASSSRIGDPYF
J: TRBJ2-1; D: NA; size: NA; V: TRBV28; DNA: TGTGCCAGCGGAAGGGTCGCCAACAATGAGCAGTTCTTC; CDR3: CASGRVANNEQFF
J: TRBJ2-7; D: TRBD2; size: NA; V: TRBV7-6; DNA: TGTGCCAGCAGCTTAGCGTTGGGGGGGAACGAGCAGTACTTC; CDR3: CASSLALGGNEQYF
J: TRBJ2-1; D: NA; size: many; V: TRBV20-1; DNA: TGCAGTGCTAGTTTCGGGGGTTACTCCTACAATGAGCAGTTCTTC; CDR3: CSASFGGYSYNEQFF
J: TRBJ1-1; D: NA; size: NA; V: TRBV5-1; DNA: TGCGCCAGCAGCTTGTTACCGGGACCGAACACTGAAGCTTTCTTT; CDR3: CASSLLPGPNTEAFF
J: TRBJ2-3; D: NA; size: NA; V: TRBV20-1; DNA: TGCAGTGCCCCAAAGGGCGGGTACAGCACAGATACGCAGTATTTT; CDR3: CSAPKGGYSTDTQYF
J: TRBJ2-5; D: NA; size: few; V: TRBV20-1; DNA: TGCAGTGCTAGTCCGACAGCTAAAGAGACCCAGTACTTC; CDR3: CSASPTAKETQYF
J: TRBJ1-5; D: TRBD1; size: few; V: TRBV27; DNA: TGTGCCAGCAGCCAGGGACAGGGGGCTGCTCAGCCCCAGCATTTT; CDR3: CASSQGQGAAQPQHF
J: TRBJ1-5; D: NA; size: NA; V: TRBV24-1; DNA: TGTGCCACCAGTGATTCCCGTGGGGGCATGCAGCCCCAGCATTTT; CDR3: CATSDSRGGMQPQHF
J: TRBJ2-2; D: NA; size: many; V: TRBV7-9; DNA: TGTGCCAGCAGCTTACACCAAGAGGGCGGGGAGCTGTTTTTT; CDR3: CASSLHQEGGELFF
J: TRBJ2-3; D: TRBD1; size: NA; V: TRBV6-2/TRBV6-3; DNA: TGTGCCAGCAGTTACGGGGGGACAGGGGGCACAGATACGCAGTATTTT; CDR3: CASSYGGTGGTDTQYF
J: TRBJ1-2; D: NA; size: few; V: TRBV15; DNA: TGTGCCACCAGCACCCCTCCCTCGATGGCCTCTACAAACTATGGCTACACCTTC; CDR3: CATSTPPSMASTNYGYTF
J: TRBJ1-5; D: NA; size: few; V: TRBV20-1; DNA: TGCAGTGCTAGACTGACTGGAGGTAATCAGCCCCAGCATTTT; CDR3: CSARLTGGNQPQHF
J: TRBJ1-1; D: TRBD1; size: NA; V: TRBV28; DNA: TGTGCCAGCAGTGGTTCGGACAGGACGAACACTGAAGCTTTCTTT; CDR3: CASSGSDRTNTEAFF
J: TRBJ2-5; D: NA; size: few; V: TRBV30; DNA: TGTGCCTGGAGTCTCCAAGAGACCCAGTACTTC; CDR3: CAWSLQETQYF
J: TRBJ2-2; D: NA; size: few; V: TRBV5-1; DNA: TGCGCCAGCAAAGCGATGACGGGAGCCCCGAGTACCGGGGAGCTGTTTTTT; CDR3: CASKAMTGAPSTGELFF
J: TRBJ1-1; D: NA; size: few; V: TRBV12-3/TRBV12-4; DNA: TGTGCCAGCAGTGAGGGTATCATGAACACTGAAGCTTTCTTT; CDR3: CASSEGIMNTEAFF
J: TRBJ2-2; D: TRBD1; size: few; V: TRBV28; DNA: TGTGCCAGCAGCTCGCGGGACAGGTCCACCGGGGAGCTGTTTTTT; CDR3: CASSSRDRSTGELFF
J: TRBJ1-4; D: NA; size: NA; V: TRBV20-1; DNA: TGCAGTGCTAGTTCGCGACGAAATGAAAAACTGTTTTTT; CDR3: CSASSRRNEKLFF
J: TRBJ1-6; D: NA; size: NA; V: TRBV4-1; DNA: TGCGCCAGCAGCCAAGAAAGGCGACGGGGGGGATCACCCCTCCACTTT; CDR3: CASSQERRRGGSPLHF
J: TRBJ1-5; D: NA; size: few; V: TRBV20-1; DNA: TGCAGTGCTAGACCGACAGGATGGGTCAATCAGCCCCAGCATTTT; CDR3: CSARPTGWVNQPQHF
J: TRBJ1-1; D: TRBD1; size: NA; V: TRBV12-3/TRBV12-4; DNA: TGTGCCAGCAGTCGACAGACAGGGAGCACTGAAGCTTTCTTT; CDR3: CASSRQTGSTEAFF
J: TRBJ2-1; D: TRBD1; size: many; V: TRBV5-5; DNA: TGTGCCAGCAGCAGGACAGGAAGTCATGAGCAGTTCTTC; CDR3: CASSRTGSHEQFF
J: TRBJ1-1; D: NA; size: few; V: TRBV6-6; DNA: TGTGCCAGCAGTTACTTGTGGTACGCTGAAGCTTTCTTT; CDR3: CASSYLWYAEAFF
J: TRBJ2-1; D: TRBD1; size: few; V: TRBV5-1; DNA: TGCGCCAGCAGCCCTTTGGGGGGACAGGGGTACGATGAGCAGTTCTTC; CDR3: CASSPLGGQGYDEQFF
J: TRBJ1-2; D: NA; size: NA; V: TRBV15; DNA: TGTGCCACCAGCAGAGATAGGGGGGCCTCCTATGGCTACACCTTC; CDR3: CATSRDRGASYGYTF
J: TRBJ1-6; D: NA; size: few; V: TRBV19; DNA: TGTGCCAGTAGTGCCACCGGGCCGAGAGGGGGATATTCACCCCTCCACTTT; CDR3: CASSATGPRGGYSPLHF
J: TRBJ2-5; D: NA; size: many; V: TRBV15; DNA: TGTGCCACCAGCAGAGATCCCGAGCTCCCGTACTTC; CDR3: CATSRDPELPYF
J: TRBJ1-1; D: TRBD1; size: few; V: TRBV6-5; DNA: TGTGCCAGCAGTTCACCTACAGGGGCCCTACGAAACACTGAAGCTTTCTTT; CDR3: CASSSPTGALRNTEAFF
J: TRBJ1-5; D: NA; size: few; V: TRBV20-1; DNA: TGCAGTGCTCAGACAGGTTGGGGCAATCAGCCCCAGCATTTT; CDR3: CSAQTGWGNQPQHF
J: TRBJ2-3; D: TRBD2; size: NA; V: TRBV19; DNA: TGTGCCAGTAGAACCGGGACTAGCGGAACAGATACGCAGTATTTT; CDR3: CASRTGTSGTDTQYF
J: TRBJ1-5; D: NA; size: few; V: TRBV6-1; DNA: TGTGCCAGCAGAAGCGTTAATGGTTGGAATCAGCCCCAGCATTTT; CDR3: CASRSVNGWNQPQHF
J: TRBJ2-7; D: TRBD2; size: few; V: TRBV7-2; DNA: TGTGCCAGCAGTCCTTCCGGGACTAGCGGGAACGAGCAGTACTTC; CDR3: CASSPSGTSGNEQYF
J: TRBJ2-5; D: TRBD2; size: many; V: TRBV7-2; DNA: TGTGCCAGCAGCTTAGCGCGGACGACTAGCGGACAAGAGACCCAGTACTTC; CDR3: CASSLARTTSGQETQYF
J: TRBJ1-5; D: TRBD1; size: NA; V: TRBV20-1; DNA: TGCAGTGCTGGGGACAGGGGATCCCAGAATCAGCCCCAGCATTTT; CDR3: CSAGDRGSQNQPQHF
J: TRBJ1-6; D: TRBD1; size: few; V: TRBV18; DNA: TGTGCCAGCTCACCTAACCGGGACAGATCTTCACCCCTCCACTTT; CDR3: CASSPNRDRSSPLHF
J: TRBJ2-3; D: TRBD1; size: few; V: TRBV11-2; DNA: TGTGCCAGCAGCCGGGACAGGGGGACCACAGATACGCAGTATTTT; CDR3: CASSRDRGTTDTQYF
J: TRBJ1-1; D: NA; size: many; V: TRBV6-6; DNA: TGTGCCACCTCCTTACGGGGGGGGGCGGAAGCTTTCTTT; CDR3: CATSLRGGAEAFF
J: TRBJ1-1; D: NA; size: NA; V: TRBV4-2; DNA: TGTGCCAGCAGCCAGGTGACCCGGGCGACTGAAGCTTTCTTT; CDR3: CASSQVTRATEAFF
J: TRBJ2-7; D: NA; size: few; V: TRBV5-1; DNA: TGCGCCAGCAGGGTCCTCGAGGGATCCTACGAGCAGTACTTC; CDR3: CASRVLEGSYEQYF
J: TRBJ2-2; D: NA; size: many; V: TRBV12-3/TRBV12-4; DNA: TGTGCCAGCTTGCCCGGGGCCGGGGAGCTGTTTTTT; CDR3: CASLPGAGELFF
J: TRBJ2-3; D: NA; size: few; V: TRBV18; DNA: TGTGCCAGCTCACCCAGGGGGGCCACAGATACGCAGTATTTT; CDR3: CASSPRGATDTQYF
J: TRBJ2-7; D: NA; size: few; V: TRBV5-1; DNA: TGCGCCAGCAGGGGCGGGACTTATACCTACGAGCAGTACTTC; CDR3: CASRGGTYTYEQYF
J: TRBJ2-1; D: TRBD2; size: NA; V: TRBV20-1; DNA: TGCAGTGCCGGACTAGTCGCTCACTACAATGAGCAGTTCTTC; CDR3: CSAGLVAHYNEQFF
J: TRBJ2-1; D: NA; size: NA; V: TRBV24-1; DNA: TGTGCCACCAGTGATTCTAGCGCATACAATGAGCAGTTCTTC; CDR3: CATSDSSAYNEQFF
J: TRBJ2-7; D: TRBD2; size: few; V: TRBV3-1; DNA: TGTGCCAGCAGCCAATTGCCGGGACTAGCGGAGTCCTACGAGCAGTACTTC; CDR3: CASSQLPGLAESYEQYF